This TCR beta chain was found in a study of blood T cell repertoires in COVID-19. About the research overall: COVID-19 samples collected from the United States, Italy and Spain covered acute and convalescent phases. Sample material is recorded as cDNA or gDNA derived from T cells, B-cell-depleted T cells, or PBMCs.

V was clipped by 2 bases and J by 4 bases; unmatched bases: 3. Germline-derived CDR1 and CDR2 are SGHTA and FQGNSA. The CDR3 loop spans 14 amino acids. Original data processing: Amplified reference gene primers provided the basis for estimating nucleated cell counts. Assay used: immunoSEQ multiplex PCR; TCRdb lists only in-frame clones, some missing. The V and J calls and clone size were taken over from that table, and D and trimming were inferred from the DNA. Among roughly 300,000 clones, 88% were seen once, and the ten largest hold 9.4%. V usage is TRBV7-2 and J usage is TRBJ2-7; 9 positions agree with TRBD2. The sequencing sample was made of peripheral blood. This TCR was recovered from a man younger than 35 with active or convalescent COVID-19. CDR3 bases: TGTGCCAGCAGCTTAAGCGGGGGGAAATACGAGCAGTACTTC. Protein: CASSLSGGKYEQYF. The entire variable domain, with the rest obtained from reference TRBV7-2 and TRBJ2-7, is as follows: GAGVSQSPSNKVTEKGKDVELRCDPISGHTALYWYRQSLGQGLEFLIYFQGNSAPDKSGLPSDRFSAERTGGSVSTLTIQRTQQEDSAVYLCASSLSGGKYEQYFGPGTRLTVT.